This T cell receptor beta chain came from a study of control samples from healthy donors and cancer patients. Sequencing was performed with immunoSEQ multiplex PCR; in TCRdb, only in-frame clones are kept and a portion is missing. Here the sample spans roughly 160,000 clones, nearly 96% being singletons. CDR3 length: 15 residues. Germline loops: CDR1 LGHNA, CDR2 YNFKEQ. Trimming shortened V by 0 bases and J by 3 bases, and 10 bases separated the two germline ends. This sequence originates from a woman between 25 and 40 years old in good health. The genes are TRBV4-2 and TRBJ2-3; D is ambiguous. The source material was blood. CDR3 DNA sequence: TGTGCCAGCAGCCAAGATGGTAAATTTACAGATACGCAGTATTTT. It encodes CASSQDGKFTDTQYF.